This T cell receptor beta chain appears in the sequencing data of a study of blood T cell repertoires in COVID-19. The wider study: Donors in the United States, Italy and Spain gave samples during acute or convalescent COVID-19.

Per the original data handling: Scientists estimated how many nucleated cells there were by amplifying reference gene primers. Profiled with immunoSEQ multiplex PCR; TCRdb holds only in-frame clones, not every one. That table gives V, J and clone size, and the DNA gave D and trimming. The sample lists 120,000 or so clones; about 72% were seen once. This CDR3 is 14 amino acids long. The germline CDR1 and CDR2 sequences are SEHNR and FQNEAQ (reference sequence). The V end was cut by 5 bases, the J end by 4 bases, with 12 bases between. This chain joins TRBV7-9 and TRBJ1-3, with D unresolved. The sample comprised peripheral blood. This receptor was identified in a woman aged 60-70 years with acute or convalescent COVID-19. The CDR3 is CASSRTEAGNTIYF. The DNA of the CDR3 is TGTGCCAGCAGCAGGACGGAGGCCGGAAACACCATATATTTT.